The present T cell receptor (beta chain) was sequenced within a study of T-cell reconstitution after alpha-beta-depleted transplantation in children. For TCRbeta, the library was prepared with unique molecular identifiers. TCRdb reprocessed the PCR reads via MiXCR and lists one record per CDR3 protein. The data hold 450,000 to 550,000 distinct CDR3 sequences, with approximately 10% observed a single time. The V end lost 1 base, the J end lost 4 bases, and 11 bases lay between the germline ends. There are 15 residues in the CDR3. Germline lookup yields CDR1 KGHSH and CDR2 LQKENI. Findings of the study overall: Two months or so post-transplant, alpha-beta T cells reportedly derived from several hundred expanded graft clones.

This clonotype has only a few counts. The antigen is undetermined. Sample: PBMCs, mostly from graft donor cells, taken 180 days after TCRalphabeta/CD19-depleted stem cell transplant. The clonotype was recovered from a female patient between 2 and 15 years old who had a stem cell transplant for aplastic anemia, so the T cells may come from the graft donor. The chain carries TRBV18 and TRBJ2-1; no firm D call. The CDR3 spells CASSPLLPEYNEQFF. The CDR3 nucleotides are TGTGCCAGCTCACCACTGCTCCCGGAATACAATGAGCAGTTCTTC.